These 6 T cell receptor beta chains came from one sample sequenced in a study of glioma-infiltrating T cells. Using RNA template, CDR3s of TCR alpha and beta were amplified with iRepertoire arm-PCR. TCRdb redid the calling of the multiplex PCR reads with MiXCR, one entry per CDR3 protein. Of approximately 100,000 distinct CDR3 sequences listed, 25% to 30% are singletons. The sample comprised glioma tissue, nonneoplastic brain tissue, or PBMCs (not recorded which). The receptors shown here come from a human donor with low-grade glioma or glioblastoma, undergoing nonglioma brain surgery, or in good health (not recorded which).

This clonotype was picked up many times. CDR3 nucleotides: TGTGCCAGCAGTTTACTGGGGGGCTTAGGGGCCAACGTCCTGACTTTC. Its translation: CASSLLGGLGANVLTF. V gene TRBV28 combines with J gene TRBJ2-6; D assignment may be TRBD1 or TRBD2 (6 bases each). Trimming removed 2 bases from V and 4 bases from J, with 12 bases in between. The germline V gene encodes CDR1 MDHEN and CDR2 SYDVKM. This CDR3 comprises 16 residues.

This rearrangement joins TRBV18 to TRBJ1-6; 8 bases line up with TRBD1. The germline gives CDR1 KGHSH, CDR2 LQKENI. V gave up 3 bases and J gave up 9 bases; unmatched junction bases: 19. The CDR3 contains 19 residues. DNA for the CDR3: TGTGCCAGCTCACCTCAGCGTTCATCTGGCAGGGGGCAAAGTTCACCCCTCCACTTT. This translates into CASSPQRSSGRGQSSPLHF.

This clonotype has at least ten counts. The V gene is TRBV28, the J gene TRBJ2-6; weak D call: TRBD2 (6 bases). Trimming took off 3 bases at V and 0 bases at J, with 12 bases between the two ends. CDR1 is MDHEN, CDR2 SYDVKM, per germline. This CDR3 is built from 17 residues. CDR3 nucleotides: TGTGCCAGCAGTTTTTTGGGACTGGACTCTGGGGCCAACGTCCTGACTTTC. Translation gives CASSFLGLDSGANVLTF.

This chain uses TRBV5-6 with TRBJ2-1, with D maybe TRBD2 (6 bases). Trimming pared 5 bases from V and 3 bases from J, leaving 21 bases between. CDR3 length: 17 residues. Looked up from germline, CDR1 is SGHDT and CDR2 is YYEEEE. The CDR3 reads CASSFPGGRRGYNEQFF. The CDR3 DNA sequence: TGTGCCAGCAGTTTTCCCGGTGGCAGGAGGGGCTACAATGAGCAGTTCTTC.

This clonotype was seen many times. This chain joins TRBV4-3 and TRBJ1-1; D is unclear. Trimming took 0 bases from V and 0 from J, leaving 11 bases between them. CDR1 and CDR2 from the germline V gene are LGHNA and YSLEER. This CDR3 comprises 16 residues. CDR3 loop: CASSQDIGSMNTEAFF. The CDR3 DNA is TGCGCCAGCAGCCAAGATATTGGATCCATGAACACTGAAGCTTTCTTT.

This clonotype came up many times. The CDR3 is CASSYYGQQETQYF. For the CDR3, the DNA is TGTGCCAGCAGCTATTACGGACAGCAAGAGACCCAGTACTTC. V and J are TRBV3-1 and TRBJ2-5, with D perhaps matching TRBD1 (6 bases). Per germline, CDR1 LGHDT and CDR2 YNNKEL (reference sequence). Trimming pared 5 bases from V and 2 bases from J, leaving 12 bases between. CDR3 length equals 14 residues.